These 22 T cell receptor beta chains share one sample of origin, sequenced in a study of cytomegalovirus exposure and HLA in healthy donors. The PCR ran on 60 Vbeta and 13 Jbeta primers. Clones were sequenced by immunoSEQ multiplex PCR, and TCRdb holds only the in-frame ones, with some missing. This sample has roughly 130,000 clones, with about 76% found just once. The source material was PBMCs. Receptor source: a man aged 18 to 29 in good health and CMV-seronegative.

This rearrangement joins TRBV9 to TRBJ1-3; D is ambiguous. Trimming cost V 4 bases and J 0 bases, with 11 bases left between them. Germline CDR1 SGDLS, CDR2 YYNGEE. The CDR3 sequence is 15 residues long. In DNA form, the CDR3 reads TGTGCCAGCAGCCCCCCAAGGAGCTCTGGAAACACCATATATTTT. It translates to CASSPPRSSGNTIYF.

Here the CDR3 reads CASSLWQGVRQETQYF. The CDR3 coding sequence is TGTGCCAGCAGCTTGTGGCAAGGGGTTCGACAAGAGACCCAGTACTTC. The genes are TRBV5-8 and TRBJ2-5, with D possibly being TRBD1 (5 bases). Per the germline V gene, CDR1 is SGHTS and CDR2 is YDEGEE. V was cut by 1 base and J by 2 bases, with 15 bases left in between. This CDR3 contains 16 residues. The whole variable domain, remainder taken from reference TRBV5-8 and TRBJ2-5, is EAGVTQSPTHLIKTRGQQATLRCSPISGHTSVYWYQQALGLGLQFLLWYDEGEERNRGNFPPRFSGRQFPNYSSELNVNALELEDSALYLCASSLWQGVRQETQYFGPGTRLLVL.

The J gene is TRBJ1-1, the V gene TRBV19; D is uncertain. Trimming pared 3 bases from V and 1 base from J, leaving 9 bases between. Germline loops: CDR1 LNHDA, CDR2 SQIVND (reference sequence). The CDR3 spans 14 residues. CDR3 sequence (DNA): TGTGCCAGTAGTATGAGGGCAGGGAACACTGAAGCTTTCTTT. This translates into CASSMRAGNTEAFF.

This clone has just a few counts. The CDR3, as DNA: TGTGCCAGCAGTGAATATCCCTCACGGGGCTACACCTTC. It translates to CASSEYPSRGYTF. The chain joins TRBV2 to TRBJ1-2; D gene uncertain. CDR1 and CDR2 from the germline V gene are SNHLY and FYNNEI. V lost 2 bases and J 8 bases, leaving 12 bases between the germline ends. The CDR3 contains 13 residues.

The J gene is TRBJ1-4, the V gene TRBV5-6; 7 bases line up with TRBD1. With V trimmed by 4 bases and J by 14 bases, 17 bases remained unmatched. The CDR3 is 15 amino acids. Germline CDR1 is SGHDT and CDR2 is YYEEEE. CDR3 loop: CASSRRDRDLRRLFF. DNA of the CDR3: TGTGCCAGCAGCAGACGTGACAGGGACCTTAGGAGGCTGTTTTTT.

This chain connects TRBV6-5 to TRBJ1-2; possible D gene TRBD1, 6 bases. The CDR3 covers 13 residues. CDR1 and CDR2 from the germline V gene are MNHEY and SVGAGI. The ends were cut back, 5 bases at V and 7 bases at J, with 14 bases in the middle. The CDR3 region is CASSTGQSGGYTF. The CDR3 coding sequence is TGTGCCAGCAGTACGGGACAATCGGGTGGCTACACCTTC.

The chain is built from TRBV10-3 and TRBJ2-5; 13 bases align to TRBD2. V dropped 10 bases and J dropped 4; count of bases not matched to a gene: 9. The germline V gene has CDR1 ENHRY and CDR2 SYGVKD. The CDR3 is 15 residues long. Here the CDR3 DNA reads TGTGCCACCAGAACTAGCGGGGGGGTATCAGAGACCCAGTACTTC. Translating it yields CATRTSGGVSETQYF.

This CDR3 is CASSHPGLASYEQYF. The CDR3 DNA sequence: TGCGCCAGCAGCCACCCGGGACTAGCATCGTACGAGCAGTACTTC. This chain uses TRBV4-1 with TRBJ2-7; 9 nucleotides agree with TRBD2. This CDR3 spans 15 amino acids. The V gene end was trimmed by 3 bases and the J gene end by 4 bases; junction bases not matched to a gene: 7. Germline lookup yields CDR1 MGHRA and CDR2 YSYEKL.

This chain uses TRBV5-1 with TRBJ2-3; 8 bases fit TRBD1. Germline V gene data show CDR1 as SGHRS and CDR2 as YFSETQ. V gave up 1 base and J gave up 1 base; unmatched junction bases: 5. This CDR3 is 16 amino acids long. The CDR3 DNA reads TGCGCCAGCAGCTTGTCCGGGACAGGTGGCACAGATACGCAGTATTTT. As protein: CASSLSGTGGTDTQYF.

V gene TRBV30 combines with J gene TRBJ1-5; D gene ambiguous. From germline, CDR1 is GTSNPN and CDR2 SVGIG (reference sequence). V lost 0 bases to trimming and J lost 1 base, with 10 bases between them. CDR3 length equals 15 residues. The CDR3 DNA reads as TGTGCCTGGAGTGTCTCCGGGAGAAGCAATCAGCCCCAGCATTTT. It codes for CAWSVSGRSNQPQHF.

CDR3 bases: TGCGCCAGCAGGGGACTAGCGGAGATCACAGATACGCAGTATTTT. Residues: CASRGLAEITDTQYF. The V call is TRBV5-1, the J call TRBJ2-3; 11 bases line up with TRBD2. Germline V CDR1 and CDR2: SGHRS, YFSETQ. With V trimmed by 5 bases and J by 2 bases, 4 bases remained unmatched. The CDR3 is 15 residues long. Filled out from reference TRBV5-1 and TRBJ2-3, the complete variable domain reads KAGVTQTPRYLIKTRGQQVTLSCSPISGHRSVSWYQQTPGQGLQFLFEYFSETQRNKGNFPGRFSGRQFSNSRSEMNVSTLELGDSALYLCASRGLAEITDTQYFGPGTRLTVL.

The chain carries TRBV7-2 and TRBJ1-1; a weak D match, TRBD1 (6 bases). V lost 5 bases and J 8 bases, leaving 15 bases between the germline ends. This CDR3 region has 13 residues. The germline gives CDR1 SGHTA, CDR2 FQGNSA. The CDR3 nucleotides are TGTGCCAGCAGCCCTAGGACAGCTAACGAAGCTTTCTTT. Its protein is CASSPRTANEAFF. The full variable domain, rest sourced from reference TRBV7-2 and TRBJ1-1, is GAGVSQSPSNKVTEKGKDVELRCDPISGHTALYWYRQSLGQGLEFLIYFQGNSAPDKSGLPSDRFSAERTGGSVSTLTIQRTQQEDSAVYLCASSPRTANEAFFGQGTRLTVV.

The V and J genes are TRBV6-4 and TRBJ2-2; 14 bases agree with TRBD2. The germline gives CDR1 MRHNA, CDR2 SNTAGT. V lost 4 bases to trimming and J lost 3 bases; unmatched junction nucleotides: 1. This CDR3 is 16 amino acids long. CDR3 residues: CASSGGLAGDTGELFF. The CDR3 nucleotides read TGTGCCAGCAGTGGGGGACTAGCGGGGGACACCGGGGAGCTGTTTTTT.

This clone has more than one count but fewer than ten. The rearrangement joins TRBV27 to TRBJ2-7; the D gene is possibly TRBD2 (7 bases). Trimming shortened V by 3 bases and J by 7 bases, and 13 bases separated the two germline ends. This CDR3 comprises 13 residues. Germline V gives CDR1 MNHEY, CDR2 SMNVEV (reference sequence). CDR3 nucleotides: TGTGCCAGCAGTTTTTCCGGGGGGCGGGAGCAGTACTTC. Protein product: CASSFSGGREQYF.

This clone has a handful of counts. The rearrangement links TRBV19 to TRBJ1-5, with a possible D match to TRBD1 (6 bases). This CDR3 comprises 14 residues. Germline V lookup: CDR1 LNHDA, CDR2 SQIVND (reference sequence). V was shortened by 1 base and J by 7 bases, with 11 bases between the two germline ends. The CDR3 here is CASSIGGGRQPQHF. In DNA, the CDR3 is TGTGCCAGTAGTATAGGCGGGGGGCGACAGCCCCAGCATTTT.

V is TRBV27 and J is TRBJ1-2, with 12 bases that match TRBD1. V was clipped by 5 bases and J by 6 bases; unmatched bases: 10. This CDR3 comprises 16 residues. Germline V lookup: CDR1 MNHEY, CDR2 SMNVEV (reference sequence). CDR3 amino acids: CASSPGQGAGRDGYTF. CDR3 DNA sequence: TGTGCCAGCAGTCCGGGACAGGGGGCTGGTCGAGATGGCTACACCTTC.

The chain carries TRBV5-1 and TRBJ1-1; possible D gene TRBD1, 5 bases. The CDR3 spans 12 residues. Trimming left V 3 bases short and J 4 bases short, with 7 bases between. Per germline, CDR1 SGHRS and CDR2 YFSETQ. The CDR3 sequence: CASSSGGTEAFF. CDR3 bases: TGCGCCAGCAGCTCGGGGGGCACTGAAGCTTTCTTT. Complete variable domain (other parts from reference TRBV5-1 and TRBJ1-1): KAGVTQTPRYLIKTRGQQVTLSCSPISGHRSVSWYQQTPGQGLQFLFEYFSETQRNKGNFPGRFSGRQFSNSRSEMNVSTLELGDSALYLCASSSGGTEAFFGQGTRLTVV.

The V gene is TRBV5-1, the J gene TRBJ1-4; no clear D. The germline CDR1 and CDR2 sequences are SGHRS and YFSETQ. V gave up 0 bases and J gave up 5 bases, with 8 bases separating them. This CDR3 comprises 14 residues. The CDR3 spells CASSLGTGNEKLFF. CDR3 DNA: TGCGCCAGCAGCTTGGGGACGGGAAATGAAAAACTGTTTTTT. The variable domain in full, with the rest retrieved from reference TRBV5-1 and TRBJ1-4, is KAGVTQTPRYLIKTRGQQVTLSCSPISGHRSVSWYQQTPGQGLQFLFEYFSETQRNKGNFPGRFSGRQFSNSRSEMNVSTLELGDSALYLCASSLGTGNEKLFFGSGTQLSVL.

The chain couples TRBV7-2 to TRBJ2-7; D call uncertain. The V gene lost 2 bases and the J gene lost 5 bases, with 16 bases spanning the gap. The germline gives CDR1 SGHTA, CDR2 FQGNSA. The CDR3 length is 15 residues. The CDR3 DNA reads TGTGCCAGCAGCTTAAGAGGTCACCCGAGCCACGAGCAGTACTTC. Translation gives CASSLRGHPSHEQYF.

The CDR3: CASSLVTARGLETQYF. The CDR3 DNA is TGCGCCAGCAGCTTGGTGACGGCCCGGGGGTTGGAGACCCAGTACTTC. J is TRBJ2-5 and V is TRBV5-1, with a tentative D call TRBD2 (6 bases). CDR1 and CDR2 (germline): SGHRS, YFSETQ. Deletions cut 0 bases from V and 5 bases from J, with 17 bases between. This CDR3 is 16 amino acids long.

The sample holds one count of this clone. The J gene is TRBJ1-2, the V gene TRBV5-1, with 8 bases aligning to TRBD1. Looked up from germline, CDR1 is SGHRS and CDR2 is YFSETQ. The CDR3 contains 15 residues. V lost 4 bases and J lost 3; bases outside the gene matches: 8. The CDR3 protein is CASSLRTGIYYGYTF. CDR3 DNA: TGCGCCAGCAGCCTCAGGACAGGGATATACTATGGCTACACCTTC.

The chain combines TRBV7-3 with TRBJ2-5; unclear D gene. Germline CDR1 and CDR2: SGHTA and FQGTGA. There are 15 residues in the CDR3. Trimming stripped 3 bases from V and 5 bases from J, with 16 bases between. The CDR3, as DNA: TGTGCCAGCAGCTTGTTGGGCAGGATCGAGGAGACCCAGTACTTC. Amino acid sequence: CASSLLGRIEETQYF. Using reference TRBV7-3 and TRBJ2-5 for the parts outside the CDR3, the full variable domain is GAGVSQTPSNKVTEKGKYVELRCDPISGHTALYWYRQSLGQGPEFLIYFQGTGAADDSGLPNDRFFAVRPEGSVSTLKIQRTERGDSAVYLCASSLLGRIEETQYFGPGTRLLVL.